These 4 T cell receptor beta chains were sequenced from one sample in a study of CD8 T cells in Susac syndrome. An input of about 0.5 to 1 ug of RNA was subjected to reverse transcription using random hexamers. TCRdb re-called the immunoSEQ multiplex PCR reads with MiXCR, one entry per CDR3 protein. The data contain some 130,000 distinct CDR3 sequences, roughly 94% of them seen just once; the ten biggest clones take up less than 0.15%. What was sequenced was CD4+ T cells from PBMCs. The receptors shown here come from a human donor with multiple sclerosis.

The chain uses TRBV6-1 and TRBJ2-7; unclear D gene. The germline V gene has CDR1 MNHNS and CDR2 SASEGT. Trimming shortened V by 4 bases and J by 0 bases, and 7 bases separated the two germline ends. The CDR3 runs to 13 residues. The CDR3 nucleotides are TGTGCCAGCAGTGTAGAGTCCTCCTACGAGCAGTACTTC. Protein product: CASSVESSYEQYF.

The J gene is TRBJ1-2, the V gene TRBV5-1; D call uncertain. Between the trimmed V and J ends, which lost 6 bases and 4 bases, there was a span of 13 bases. This CDR3 is 13 amino acids long. Germline V gene lookup returns CDR1 SGHRS and CDR2 YFSETQ. The CDR3 loop reads CASIKGKGYGYTF. The DNA for the CDR3 is TGCGCCAGCATCAAGGGAAAGGGCTATGGCTACACCTTC. The full variable domain, with the rest looked up from reference TRBV5-1 and TRBJ1-2, is KAGVTQTPRYLIKTRGQQVTLSCSPISGHRSVSWYQQTPGQGLQFLFEYFSETQRNKGNFPGRFSGRQFSNSRSEMNVSTLELGDSALYLCASIKGKGYGYTFGSGTRLTVV.

The chain joins TRBV30 to TRBJ2-7; D gene ambiguous. V lost 1 base and J lost 3, with 16 bases in between. From germline, CDR1 is GTSNPN and CDR2 SVGIG (reference sequence). The CDR3 contains 15 residues. CDR3 sequence reads: CAWSAHSLKLYEQYF. The DNA of the CDR3 is TGTGCCTGGAGTGCACACAGCTTAAAGCTCTACGAGCAGTACTTC.

This CDR3 is CASSGVPGYEQFF. In DNA, the CDR3 is TGTGCCAGCAGTGGGGTTCCTGGCTATGAGCAGTTCTTC. The V gene is TRBV12-3 or TRBV12-4, the J gene TRBJ2-1; D gene ambiguous. The germline V and J ends were trimmed by 5 bases and 8 bases, with 13 bases remaining between them. CDR3 length: 13 amino acids.